These 21 T cell receptor beta chains were sequenced from one sample in a study of technical replicates of blood from several donors. Sequencing was performed with immunoSEQ multiplex PCR; in TCRdb, only in-frame clones are kept and a portion is missing. The table lists approximately 73,000 clones, just under 95% of them singletons. Specimen: T cells isolated from PBMCs. The receptors stem from a human donor in good health.

The rearrangement joins TRBV6-6 to TRBJ2-5; TRBD1 agrees at 8 bases. This CDR3 has 14 residues. Germline V gives CDR1 MNHNY, CDR2 SVGAGI (reference sequence). Trimming removed 6 bases from V and 1 base from J; junction bases left unmatched: 4. The CDR3 coding sequence is TGTGCCAGCAGCTATGGACAGGGCCAAGAGACCCAGTACTTC. Encoded protein: CASSYGQGQETQYF.

This clone was seen once. V and J are TRBV4-1 and TRBJ2-3; 9 bases are a match to TRBD2. Trimming removed 4 bases from V and 2 bases from J; junction bases left unmatched: 10. CDR1 MGHRA and CDR2 YSYEKL come from the germline V gene. The CDR3 loop spans 17 amino acids. The CDR3 sequence is CASSLTPRLAVTDTQYF. The CDR3 DNA is TGCGCCAGCAGCCTCACCCCTCGACTAGCGGTCACAGATACGCAGTATTTT.

The chain combines TRBV5-6 with TRBJ2-7; 8 bases agree with TRBD2. CDR3 length: 15 amino acids. Germline V gives CDR1 SGHDT, CDR2 YYEEEE. V trimming: 2 bases; J trimming: 3 bases; junction bases outside the gene matches: 7. The CDR3 spells CASSFSLAGSYEQYF. DNA of the CDR3: TGTGCCAGCAGCTTTTCATTAGCGGGAAGCTACGAGCAGTACTTC. Looking up the rest from reference TRBV5-6 and TRBJ2-7 gives the full variable domain: DAGVTQSPTHLIKTRGQQVTLRCSPKSGHDTVSWYQQALGQGPQFIFQYYEEEERQRGNFPDRFSGHQFPNYSSELNVNALLLGDSALYLCASSFSLAGSYEQYFGPGTRLTVT.

The V gene is TRBV29-1, the J gene TRBJ1-1, with a possible D match to TRBD1 (5 bases). Per germline, CDR1 SQVTM and CDR2 ANQGSEA. This CDR3 is built from 14 residues. Trimming took 3 bases from V and 3 from J, leaving 14 bases between them. The CDR3 DNA reads as TGCAGCGTTGAGGGGGGGAGGAGGGACACTGAAGCTTTCTTT. This translates into CSVEGGRRDTEAFF. The full variable domain, rest sourced from reference TRBV29-1 and TRBJ1-1, is SAVISQKPSRDICQRGTSLTIQCQVDSQVTMMFWYRQQPGQSLTLIATANQGSEATYESGFVIDKFPISRPNLTFSTLTVSNMSPEDSSIYLCSVEGGRRDTEAFFGQGTRLTVV.

This rearrangement joins TRBV5-1 to TRBJ1-1, with D maybe TRBD1 (6 bases). From germline, CDR1 is SGHRS and CDR2 YFSETQ. The CDR3 loop spans 17 amino acids. The germline V and J ends were trimmed by 0 bases and 3 bases, with 18 bases remaining between them. CDR3 region: CASSLESWAGADTEAFF. Here the CDR3 DNA reads TGCGCCAGCAGCTTGGAATCTTGGGCAGGGGCGGACACTGAAGCTTTCTTT.

The V call is TRBV15, the J call TRBJ2-1; tentatively, D is TRBD1 or TRBD2 (10 bases each). The CDR3 runs to 20 residues. Germline-derived CDR1 and CDR2 are LNHNV and YYDKDF (reference sequence). V lost 3 bases, J lost 1 base, and 25 bases lay in between. The CDR3 spells CATSSPGQGKAGGSYNEQFF. The CDR3 DNA reads as TGTGCCACCAGCAGCCCGGGACAGGGGAAAGCGGGAGGGTCCTACAATGAGCAGTTCTTC.

On this clone itself: Additional DNA sequences in this sample encode the identical CDR3. The rearrangement links TRBV19 to TRBJ1-1, with 11 bases identical to TRBD1. This CDR3 region has 14 residues. The V and J ends lost 11 bases and 3 bases, in that order; junction bases with no gene match: 8. The germline gives CDR1 LNHDA, CDR2 SQIVND (reference sequence). For the CDR3, the DNA is TGTGCCTCAACCCCGGGACAGGGGGACACTGAAGCTTTCTTT. Protein: CASTPGQGDTEAFF.

The chain couples TRBV10-3 to TRBJ2-2; D ambiguous. Trimming shortened V by 3 bases and J by 0 bases, and 11 bases separated the two germline ends. The CDR3 is made up of 16 amino acids. Germline V CDR1 and CDR2: ENHRY, SYGVKD. The CDR3 loop is CAISEIGAANTGELFF. The CDR3 DNA reads as TGTGCCATCAGTGAAATCGGAGCCGCGAACACCGGGGAGCTGTTTTTT.

The chain uses TRBV19 and TRBJ2-5; TRBD1 is a possible D gene (5 bases). This CDR3 comprises 15 residues. Germline CDR1 and CDR2: LNHDA and SQIVND (reference sequence). V was cut by 5 bases and J by 7 bases, with 20 bases left in between. The CDR3 DNA reads TGTGCCAGTAGTTTGTGGGGCAGGCGATCCGGGACCCAGTACTTC. Protein product: CASSLWGRRSGTQYF.

This chain uses TRBV19 with TRBJ2-7; 11 bases line up with TRBD2. This CDR3 has 15 amino acids. Germline CDR1 reads LNHDA; CDR2 reads SQIVND (reference sequence). With 3 bases clipped from V and 3 bases from J, the junction kept 4 bases outside the gene matches. This CDR3 reads CASSIGLAGIYEQYF. CDR3 nucleotides: TGTGCCAGTAGTATTGGACTAGCGGGTATCTACGAGCAGTACTTC.

The gene calls are TRBV6-1 and TRBJ2-4, with D possibly TRBD2 on 6 matching bases. The V end was cut by 2 bases, the J end by 3 bases, with 11 bases between. Per the germline V gene, CDR1 is MNHNS and CDR2 is SASEGT. The CDR3 runs 15 residues. As DNA, the CDR3 is TGTGCCAGCAGTGAACTGGGGGGTGGCAAAAACATTCAGTACTTC. The encoded protein is CASSELGGGKNIQYF.

The chain recombines TRBV7-9 with TRBJ2-1, with D possibly matching TRBD2 (6 bases). This CDR3 comprises 16 residues. Germline values: CDR1 SEHNR, CDR2 FQNEAQ (reference sequence). The V gene lost 0 bases and the J gene lost 0 bases, with 9 bases spanning the gap. The CDR3 region has the DNA TGTGCCAGCAGCTTAGCGGCGGGGAGCTCCTACAATGAGCAGTTCTTC. It specifies CASSLAAGSSYNEQFF.

The J gene is TRBJ2-6, the V gene TRBV4-1; unclear D gene. With 3 bases removed from V and 0 bases from J, the gap between germline ends came to 6 bases. Looked up from germline, CDR1 is MGHRA and CDR2 is YSYEKL. The CDR3 covers 15 residues. CDR3 coding DNA: TGCGCCAGCAGCCAGTCGGGCTCTGGGGCCAACGTCCTGACTTTC. It codes for CASSQSGSGANVLTF.

The genes are TRBV28 and TRBJ1-2; D uncertain. The CDR3 contains 13 residues. With 4 bases removed from V and 2 bases from J, the gap between germline ends came to 8 bases. Germline CDR1 and CDR2: MDHEN and SYDVKM. CDR3: CASSSGGNYGYTF. The CDR3 DNA reads as TGTGCCAGCAGTTCTGGAGGGAACTATGGCTACACCTTC.

This chain uses TRBV4-1 with TRBJ1-2; 7 nucleotides match TRBD1. Germline V gene lookup returns CDR1 MGHRA and CDR2 YSYEKL. The CDR3 loop spans 14 amino acids. J lost 6 bases, V lost 1 base, and 5 bases had no gene match. This CDR3 is CASSQVPQGNGYTF. For the CDR3, the DNA is TGCGCCAGCAGCCAAGTACCACAGGGGAATGGCTACACCTTC.

V and J are TRBV15 and TRBJ2-7, with D possibly being TRBD1 (5 bases). The CDR3 extends over 14 amino acids. Trimming took off 2 bases at V and 2 bases at J, with 10 bases between the two ends. The germline gives CDR1 LNHNV, CDR2 YYDKDF (reference sequence). The CDR3 reads CATSRRTNTYEQYF. The CDR3 DNA is TGTGCCACCAGCAGACGGACAAATACCTACGAGCAGTACTTC.

The gene calls are TRBV7-3 and TRBJ2-3, with TRBD2 identical over 9 bases. Germline-derived CDR1 and CDR2 are SGHTA and FQGTGA. The trim removed 4 bases at V and 8 bases at J, leaving 10 bases unmatched. The CDR3 extends over 15 amino acids. The CDR3 reads CASSSTSGSAGTQYF. CDR3 coding DNA: TGTGCCAGCAGCTCCACTAGCGGGTCAGCGGGTACGCAGTATTTT.

The chain has TRBV4-3 and TRBJ2-7; TRBD2 aligns across 11 bases. This CDR3 has 17 amino acids. Germline lookup yields CDR1 LGHNA and CDR2 YSLEER. Trimming at V came to 1 base and at J to 1 base, leaving 6 bases not matched to a gene. In nucleotides, the CDR3 is TGCGCCAGCAGCCAAGGGACTAGCGGGTGGAAGTCCTACGAGCAGTACTTC. Protein: CASSQGTSGWKSYEQYF.

This rearrangement joins TRBV27 to TRBJ2-7, with 8 bases identical to TRBD1. The germline V gene encodes CDR1 MNHEY and CDR2 SMNVEV (reference sequence). This CDR3 comprises 13 residues. J lost 0 bases, V lost 5 bases, and 0 bases had no gene match. The CDR3 nucleotides read TGTGCCAGCAGTCAGGGGGCCTCCTACGAGCAGTACTTC. Its protein is CASSQGASYEQYF.

V gene TRBV18 combines with J gene TRBJ2-2; D possibly corresponds to TRBD1 (5 bases). Germline V CDR1 and CDR2: KGHSH, LQKENI. The V gene lost 2 bases and the J gene lost 2 bases, with 9 bases spanning the gap. CDR3 size: 15 residues. The DNA for the CDR3 is TGTGCCAGCTCACCAGGGCAGGGCAACACCGGGGAGCTGTTTTTT. It encodes CASSPGQGNTGELFF.

The chain has TRBV11-3 and TRBJ1-2, with D possibly being TRBD1 (5 bases). V lost 7 bases, J lost 4 bases, and 19 bases lay in between. The CDR3 consists of 15 residues. From germline, CDR1 is SGHNT and CDR2 YENEEA. In DNA, the CDR3 is TGTGCCAGCATCCTCCCAGGGAATCAAATCTATGGCTACACCTTC. This gives the protein CASILPGNQIYGYTF.